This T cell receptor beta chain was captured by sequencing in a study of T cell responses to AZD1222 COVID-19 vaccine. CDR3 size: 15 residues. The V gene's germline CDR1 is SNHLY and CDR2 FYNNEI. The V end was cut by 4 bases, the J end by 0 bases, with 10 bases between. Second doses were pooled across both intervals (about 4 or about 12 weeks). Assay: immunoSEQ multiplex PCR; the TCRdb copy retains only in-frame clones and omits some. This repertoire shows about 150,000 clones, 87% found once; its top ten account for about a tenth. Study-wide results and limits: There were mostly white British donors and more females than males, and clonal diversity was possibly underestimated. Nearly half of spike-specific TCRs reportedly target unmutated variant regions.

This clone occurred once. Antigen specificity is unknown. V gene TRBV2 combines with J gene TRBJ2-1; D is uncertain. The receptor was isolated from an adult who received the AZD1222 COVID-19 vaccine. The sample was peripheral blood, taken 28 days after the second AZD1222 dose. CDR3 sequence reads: CASSGRASSYNEQFF. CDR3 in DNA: TGTGCCAGCAGTGGACGGGCCAGCTCCTACAATGAGCAGTTCTTC.